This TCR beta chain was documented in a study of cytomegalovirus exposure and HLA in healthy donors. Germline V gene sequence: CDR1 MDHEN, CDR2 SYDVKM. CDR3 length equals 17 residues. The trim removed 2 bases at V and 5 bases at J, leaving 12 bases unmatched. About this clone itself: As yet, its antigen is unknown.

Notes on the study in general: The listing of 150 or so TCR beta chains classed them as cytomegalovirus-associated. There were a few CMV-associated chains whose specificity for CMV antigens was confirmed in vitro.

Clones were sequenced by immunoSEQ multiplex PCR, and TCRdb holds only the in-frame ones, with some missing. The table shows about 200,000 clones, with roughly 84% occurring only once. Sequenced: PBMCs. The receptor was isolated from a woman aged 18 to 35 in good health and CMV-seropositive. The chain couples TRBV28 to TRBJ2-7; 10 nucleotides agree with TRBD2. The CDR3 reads CASSLGLADVSFNEQYF. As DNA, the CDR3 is TGTGCCAGCAGTTTAGGACTAGCGGATGTAAGTTTCAACGAGCAGTACTTC.